This T cell receptor beta chain came from a study of glioma-infiltrating T cells after dendritic cell vaccination. Study-wide findings and caveats: No direct clonality-survival link was found; a diverse polyclonal response may matter.

The sample holds a few counts of this clone. The antigen is undetermined. The time point: after dendritic cell vaccination, including at tumor progression/relapse. The V gene end was trimmed by 3 bases and the J gene end by 5 bases; junction bases not matched to a gene: 9. The CDR3 runs 14 residues. Looked up from germline, CDR1 is GTSNPN and CDR2 is SVGIG (reference sequence). The assay was immunoSEQ multiplex PCR, and TCRdb's table has in-frame clones only and misses some. This table has around 60,000 clones, under 90% appearing once. The gene calls are TRBV30 and TRBJ2-7; 8 bases line up with TRBD1. The TCR sequence derives from a human donor with glioblastoma. The sample here was blood, taken after dendritic cell vaccination. The CDR3 DNA reads TGTGCCTGGAGCGGCGGACAGGGTAGGAACGAGCAGTACTTC. This sequence encodes CAWSGGQGRNEQYF.